This is a list of T cell receptor beta chains from one sample in a study of T-cell memory formation after mild COVID-19. TCRdb passed the 5' RACE reads through MiXCR, listing each CDR3 protein once. The sample lists about 110,000 distinct CDR3 sequences, over 15% seen once, with 25% to 30% in the top ten. Sequenced material: PBMCs or a T cell subset sorted from them (not recorded which). These receptor sequences come from an adult woman who had mild COVID-19 (a few samples of this study predate the infection). Cell type and time point are not known. Both conserved end residues are part of each CDR3. The D gene is left open where the match is weak. Where a row states a size, it is once, few, many or the class of an expanded clone; other rows omit it.

D gene: NA
J gene: TRBJ2-7
V gene: TRBV4-1
clone size: few
CDR3 DNA: TGCGCCAGCAGCCAAGCACCCAGCTGGCACGAGCAGTACTTC
CDR3 protein: CASSQAPSWHEQYF

D gene: NA
J gene: TRBJ1-1
V gene: TRBV2
clone size: few
CDR3 DNA: TGTGCCAGCAGGCCGGCGGGGGGGAACACTGAAGCTTTCTTT
CDR3 protein: CASRPAGGNTEAFF

D gene: TRBD2
J gene: TRBJ2-7
V gene: TRBV4-1
clone size: NA
CDR3 DNA: TGCGCCAGCAGCCATCAAACTAGCGGGGGGGGCTACGAGCAGTACTTC
CDR3 protein: CASSHQTSGGGYEQYF

D gene: NA
J gene: TRBJ2-7
V gene: TRBV7-2
clone size: few
CDR3 DNA: TGTGCCAGCAGCCACCCAGGGAGCTCCTACGAGCAGTACTTC
CDR3 protein: CASSHPGSSYEQYF

D gene: NA
J gene: TRBJ2-1
V gene: TRBV29-1
clone size: few
CDR3 DNA: TGCAGCGTTGAAGGAGGCGGGGGCAGCTCCTACAATGAGCAGTTCTTC
CDR3 protein: CSVEGGGGSSYNEQFF

D gene: NA
J gene: TRBJ1-3
V gene: TRBV6-1
clone size: NA
CDR3 DNA: TGTGCCAGCATTCGTGGAAACACCATATATTTT
CDR3 protein: CASIRGNTIYF

D gene: NA
J gene: TRBJ2-3
V gene: TRBV20-1
clone size: many
CDR3 DNA: TGCAGTGCCACTCAGACTCGGACATCCACGGATACGCAGTATTTT
CDR3 protein: CSATQTRTSTDTQYF

D gene: NA
J gene: TRBJ2-2
V gene: TRBV24-1
clone size: NA
CDR3 DNA: TGTGCCACCAGTGATCGGAAACAGGGAATTACGAACACCGGGGAGCTGTTTTTT
CDR3 protein: CATSDRKQGITNTGELFF

D gene: TRBD2
J gene: TRBJ2-1
V gene: TRBV7-8
clone size: NA
CDR3 DNA: TGTGCCAGCCAGACTAGCGGGACCAATGAGCAGTTCTTC
CDR3 protein: CASQTSGTNEQFF

D gene: TRBD1
J gene: TRBJ2-1
V gene: TRBV12-3/TRBV12-4
clone size: NA
CDR3 DNA: TGTGCCAGCAGTTTAAAGGACAGGTGGTCTTCCCCTTGGAGTGAGCAGTTCTTC
CDR3 protein: CASSLKDRWSSPWSEQFF

D gene: TRBD2
J gene: TRBJ2-7
V gene: TRBV7-6
clone size: NA
CDR3 DNA: TGTGCCAGCAGCTCGAGACTAGCGCAAAGCTCCTACGAGCAGTACTTC
CDR3 protein: CASSSRLAQSSYEQYF

D gene: TRBD1
J gene: TRBJ1-5
V gene: TRBV10-3
clone size: NA
CDR3 DNA: TGTGCCATCAGCGGACAGGGGCAAGGACAGCCCCAGCATTTT
CDR3 protein: CAISGQGQGQPQHF

D gene: TRBD1
J gene: TRBJ1-1
V gene: TRBV7-9
clone size: few
CDR3 DNA: TGTGCCAGCAGCCCTTGGGACAGGGTCACTGAAGCTTTCTTT
CDR3 protein: CASSPWDRVTEAFF

D gene: NA
J gene: TRBJ1-4
V gene: TRBV5-1
clone size: few
CDR3 DNA: TGCGCCAGCAGCCCCGGGATTTACTTTTTT
CDR3 protein: CASSPGIYFF

D gene: NA
J gene: TRBJ2-1
V gene: TRBV20-1
clone size: NA
CDR3 DNA: TGCAGTGCCATGACTGCTTACAATGAGCAGTTCTTC
CDR3 protein: CSAMTAYNEQFF

D gene: NA
J gene: TRBJ1-1
V gene: TRBV7-9
clone size: NA
CDR3 DNA: TGTGCCAGCAGAGGCTTGCGCTCGGACACTGAAGCTTTCTTT
CDR3 protein: CASRGLRSDTEAFF

D gene: TRBD2
J gene: TRBJ2-7
V gene: TRBV2
clone size: few
CDR3 DNA: TGTGCCAGCAGTGAAGTAGGATCCGGGGGGAGCTCCTACGAGCAGTACTTC
CDR3 protein: CASSEVGSGGSSYEQYF

D gene: TRBD1
J gene: TRBJ1-2
V gene: TRBV7-8
clone size: NA
CDR3 DNA: TGTGCCAGCAGCTTAATCCCGGGACAGGGGTATTTTACCTTC
CDR3 protein: CASSLIPGQGYFTF

D gene: TRBD2
J gene: TRBJ2-7
V gene: TRBV29-1
clone size: few
CDR3 DNA: TGCAGCATCCCCCAATCAGCGGGGGATAACTACGAGCAGTACTTC
CDR3 protein: CSIPQSAGDNYEQYF

D gene: TRBD1
J gene: TRBJ2-2
V gene: TRBV29-1
clone size: NA
CDR3 DNA: TGCAGCGGCTGGCAGCCGGGACAGCCGAACACCGGGGAGCTGTTTTTT
CDR3 protein: CSGWQPGQPNTGELFF

D gene: NA
J gene: TRBJ2-2
V gene: TRBV29-1
clone size: few
CDR3 DNA: TGCAGCGTTGATGACGGGGAGCTGTTTTTT
CDR3 protein: CSVDDGELFF

D gene: NA
J gene: TRBJ2-7
V gene: TRBV9
clone size: NA
CDR3 DNA: TGTGCCAGCAGCGTAGGGGGGGCCTTCTACGAGCAGTACTTC
CDR3 protein: CASSVGGAFYEQYF

D gene: TRBD1
J gene: TRBJ2-7
V gene: TRBV30
clone size: once
CDR3 DNA: TGTGCCTGGAGCCGACAGGGATGGGAGCAGTACTTC
CDR3 protein: CAWSRQGWEQYF

D gene: NA
J gene: TRBJ2-7
V gene: TRBV5-1
clone size: NA
CDR3 DNA: TGCGCCAGCAGCTTGGCAGGGGTAGATCTCTACGAGCAGTACTTC
CDR3 protein: CASSLAGVDLYEQYF

D gene: NA
J gene: TRBJ2-7
V gene: TRBV15
clone size: NA
CDR3 DNA: TGTGCCACCAGCAGAGGCACCCCCTCCGAGCAGTACTTC
CDR3 protein: CATSRGTPSEQYF

D gene: NA
J gene: TRBJ2-3
V gene: TRBV15
clone size: NA
CDR3 DNA: TGTGCCACCAGCAGAGACGCGGTTTCCGATACGCAGTATTTT
CDR3 protein: CATSRDAVSDTQYF

D gene: TRBD1
J gene: TRBJ1-1
V gene: TRBV12-3/TRBV12-4
clone size: few
CDR3 DNA: TGTGCCAGCTCGCGGACAGGGGGGAACACTGAAGCTTTCTTT
CDR3 protein: CASSRTGGNTEAFF

D gene: NA
J gene: TRBJ1-2
V gene: TRBV7-9
clone size: few
CDR3 DNA: TGTGCCAGCACCACTTCGACGGACTATGGCTACACCTTC
CDR3 protein: CASTTSTDYGYTF

D gene: NA
J gene: TRBJ1-1
V gene: TRBV12-3/TRBV12-4
clone size: NA
CDR3 DNA: TGTGCCAGCAGTTTCGCCAGCCTAGAGGGGACTGAAGCTTTCTTT
CDR3 protein: CASSFASLEGTEAFF